This passage covers 22 T cell receptor beta chains from one sample sequenced in a study of neurological immune-mediated disorders. Specified time point: technical triplicate 1. One entry per CDR3 protein, called by TCRdb with MiXCR from the 5' RACE reads. This table holds roughly 41,000 distinct CDR3 sequences, 8.5% to 14% found once. Material for sequencing was PBMCs. Receptors originate from a man between 60 and 75 years old with HTLV-1-associated myelopathy (HAM/TSP).

This clonotype was detected ten times or more. This sequence joins TRBV15 and TRBJ2-3; D uncertain. The V end was cut by 5 bases, the J end by 2 bases, with 17 bases between. This CDR3 is built from 16 residues. CDR1 and CDR2 from the germline V gene are LNHNV and YYDKDF (reference sequence). The CDR3 DNA sequence: TGTGCCACCAGCTCCAGAGACCATCTTCTCACAGATACGCAGTATTTT. This encodes CATSSRDHLLTDTQYF.

This clonotype came up many times. The gene calls are TRBV5-1 and TRBJ1-4, with D maybe TRBD1 (5 bases). Per the germline V gene, CDR1 is SGHRS and CDR2 is YFSETQ. Trimming took 3 bases from V and 5 from J, leaving 17 bases between them. The CDR3 is 16 residues long. CDR3 sequence (DNA): TGCGCCAGCAGCTCACGTCCCCAGGGCGAAAATGAAAAACTGTTTTTT. Translating gives CASSSRPQGENEKLFF. The full variable domain, with the rest looked up from reference TRBV5-1 and TRBJ1-4, is KAGVTQTPRYLIKTRGQQVTLSCSPISGHRSVSWYQQTPGQGLQFLFEYFSETQRNKGNFPGRFSGRQFSNSRSEMNVSTLELGDSALYLCASSSRPQGENEKLFFGSGTQLSVL.

This rearrangement joins TRBV9 to TRBJ1-2; a weak D match, TRBD1 (5 bases). Trimming cost V 4 bases and J 6 bases, with 19 bases left between them. There are 15 residues in the CDR3. Germline CDR1 and CDR2: SGDLS and YYNGEE. CDR3 coding DNA: TGTGCCAGCAGCCGTCGCTTGGGGGAAGTGAATGGCTACACCTTC. This gives the protein CASSRRLGEVNGYTF.

This clonotype was counted ten times or more. V usage is TRBV11-2 and J usage is TRBJ2-6; 8 nucleotides align to TRBD1. The CDR3 contains 20 residues. The trim removed 0 bases at V and 0 bases at J, leaving 10 bases unmatched. Germline values: CDR1 SGHAT, CDR2 FQNNGV. The DNA of the CDR3 is TGTGCCAGCAGCTTAGAGAGGATTCAGGGGGCAACCTCTGGGGCCAACGTCCTGACTTTC. Translating it yields CASSLERIQGATSGANVLTF.

In its sample, this clonotype was seen many times. J is TRBJ2-3 and V is TRBV29-1; D is tentatively TRBD1 or TRBD2 (6 bases each). The CDR3 length is 14 residues. The V gene lost 6 bases and the J gene lost 6 bases, with 19 bases spanning the gap. Germline V CDR1 and CDR2: SQVTM, ANQGSEA. The CDR3 region is CSVEGVGSDDTQYF. The CDR3 DNA follows: TGCAGCGTGGAGGGGGTCGGGAGCGATGATACGCAGTATTTT.

This clonotype was observed many times. The CDR3 region has the DNA TGCAGCGTTGAACCCCGCACAGATACGCAGTATTTT. Amino acid sequence: CSVEPRTDTQYF. J is TRBJ2-3 and V is TRBV29-1; D is uncertain. The CDR3 length is 12 residues. Germline V gene lookup returns CDR1 SQVTM and CDR2 ANQGSEA. The germline V and J ends were trimmed by 2 bases and 1 base, with 4 bases remaining between them.

In this sample, this clonotype turned up many times. The gene calls are TRBV4-1 and TRBJ1-1; 7 bases are shared with TRBD1. The CDR3 spans 13 residues. Per germline, CDR1 MGHRA and CDR2 YSYEKL. V was clipped by 8 bases and J by 6 bases; unmatched bases: 9. As DNA, the CDR3 is TGCGCCAGCTCTGTGACAGGGAGGTCTGAAGCTTTCTTT. It specifies CASSVTGRSEAFF.

This clonotype was found many times. The J gene is TRBJ2-7, the V gene TRBV3-1; 9 bases are a match to TRBD1. J was trimmed by 7 bases and V by 8 bases; bases with no gene match: 6. CDR1 is LGHDT, CDR2 YNNKEL, per germline (reference sequence). The CDR3 runs 12 residues. The CDR3 here is CASGQGPREQYF. CDR3 coding DNA: TGTGCCAGCGGACAGGGGCCTCGGGAGCAGTACTTC.

This clonotype was detected many times. The chain uses TRBV5-1 and TRBJ2-5, with TRBD2 matching over 7 bases. V was clipped by 0 bases and J by 7 bases; unmatched bases: 9. The germline V gene encodes CDR1 SGHRS and CDR2 YFSETQ. The CDR3 has 15 amino acids. CDR3 sequence (DNA): TGCGCCAGCAGCTTGGAGGTAGCGGGCGCAATGACCCAGTACTTC. Translation: CASSLEVAGAMTQYF.

This clonotype was recorded at least ten times. CDR3 protein: CASLQNTGELFF. Written as DNA, the CDR3 is TGTGCCAGCCTACAGAACACCGGGGAGCTGTTTTTT. The rearrangement links TRBV6-5 to TRBJ2-2; D is unresolved. V was shortened by 8 bases and J by 1 base, with 5 bases between the two germline ends. The CDR3 is 12 amino acids. CDR1 is MNHEY, CDR2 SVGAGI, per germline.

This clonotype occurred many times. The V call is TRBV7-9, the J call TRBJ1-2; 9 positions match TRBD1. V lost 3 bases to trimming and J lost 7 bases; unmatched junction nucleotides: 9. The CDR3 is made up of 15 amino acids. CDR1 SEHNR and CDR2 FQNEAQ come from the germline V gene (reference sequence). The DNA of the CDR3 is TGTGCCAGCAGCTTCGCCGGGACAGGGATGCGTGGCTACACCTTC. The encoded protein is CASSFAGTGMRGYTF.

This clonotype has at least ten counts. The chain couples TRBV5-1 to TRBJ1-1, with D possibly being TRBD1 (6 bases). Deletions cut 1 base from V and 5 bases from J, with 15 bases between. Looked up from germline, CDR1 is SGHRS and CDR2 is YFSETQ. CDR3 length: 15 residues. The CDR3 bases are TGCGCCAGCAGCTTGCAGACGGGGCAGGGGACTGAAGCTTTCTTT. As protein: CASSLQTGQGTEAFF.

This clonotype was detected ten times or more. V usage is TRBV20-1 and J usage is TRBJ2-7, with TRBD2 identical over 11 bases. J gave up 3 bases and V 3 bases, and 1 base lay outside the gene matches. In germline, CDR1 is DFQATT, CDR2 SNEGSKA (reference sequence). The CDR3 runs to 13 residues. CDR3 sequence reads: CSASTSGSYEQYF. The CDR3 DNA reads TGCAGTGCTAGTACTAGCGGGAGCTACGAGCAGTACTTC.

This clonotype was observed at least ten times. The V gene is TRBV6-5, the J gene TRBJ1-5; 7 nucleotides match TRBD1. The germline gives CDR1 MNHEY, CDR2 SVGAGI. The CDR3 is made up of 15 amino acids. Trimming removed 6 bases from V and 4 bases from J; junction bases left unmatched: 9. CDR3 nucleotide sequence: TGTGCCAGCAGCCCGGGGACAGTAGCTAATCAGCCCCAGCATTTT. It specifies CASSPGTVANQPQHF.

This clonotype has just a few counts. This could be a read error, since a much larger clone is one nucleotide away. The rearrangement uses TRBV12-3 or TRBV12-4 and TRBJ2-2; TRBD1 agrees at 8 bases. The V gene end was trimmed by 5 bases and the J gene end by 1 base; junction bases not matched to a gene: 12. The CDR3 is made up of 18 amino acids. For the CDR3, the DNA is TGTGCCAGCAGTCTCCTATGGGGACAGGATGTGAACACCGGGGAGCTGTTTTTT. Its translation: CASSLLWGQDVNTGELFF.

In regard to this clonotype: A read error may account for a junction end that differs from germline. The chain recombines TRBV4-2 with TRBJ2-3, with a possible D match to TRBD1 (7 bases). The CDR3 totals 15 residues. The germline V gene has CDR1 LGHNA and CDR2 YNFKEQ. The CDR3 nucleotides read TGTGCCAGCAGCAGAGACAGGGAGGCACAATATACACAGTATTTT. Protein product: CASSRDREAQYTQYF.

This clonotype was seen repeatedly, ten times or more. The rearrangement links TRBV5-1 to TRBJ2-7; a possible D gene is TRBD2 (6 bases). Trimming took off 4 bases at V and 4 bases at J, with 18 bases between the two ends. Germline-derived CDR1 and CDR2 are SGHRS and YFSETQ. CDR3 length: 15 residues. The DNA for the CDR3 is TGCGCCAGCAGCCTGCGTAGCGGAGAAGGTTACGAGCAGTACTTC. Translated: CASSLRSGEGYEQYF.

This clonotype was counted many times. The rearrangement joins TRBV27 to TRBJ2-2, with TRBD1 identical over 9 bases. CDR1 and CDR2 (germline): MNHEY, SMNVEV (reference sequence). The CDR3 spans 15 residues. Trimming cost V 4 bases and J 7 bases; bases outside gene matches: 7. CDR3 sequence reads: CASSWGTGKDGELFF. The CDR3 DNA reads TGTGCCAGCAGTTGGGGGACAGGGAAGGACGGGGAGCTGTTTTTT.

This clonotype has a count of ten or more. The rearrangement uses TRBV6-6 and TRBJ2-1; D perhaps matches TRBD1 (6 bases). This CDR3 has 12 amino acids. Germline assignment: CDR1 MNHNY and CDR2 SVGAGI (reference sequence). Trimming took off 6 bases at V and 11 bases at J, with 14 bases between the two ends. The DNA of the CDR3 is TGTGCCAGCAGCCTACGGACAGCCAAGCAGTTCTTC. It specifies CASSLRTAKQFF.

This clonotype was seen at least ten times. The gene calls are TRBV20-1 and TRBJ2-7; a weak D match, TRBD2 (5 bases). The germline V gene has CDR1 DFQATT and CDR2 SNEGSKA (reference sequence). The CDR3 is 14 amino acids. Trimming cost V 6 bases and J 6 bases, with 21 bases left between them. The CDR3 protein is CSARLGLKAGEQYF. Written as DNA, the CDR3 is TGCAGTGCCAGGTTAGGACTCAAAGCCGGCGAGCAGTACTTC.

On this clonotype: The junction does not match germline at one end; this may be a read error. The rearrangement joins TRBV28 to TRBJ1-5; D may be TRBD1 (5 bases). CDR1 is MDHEN and CDR2 is SYDVKM in the germline V gene. There are 16 residues in the CDR3. DNA of the CDR3: TGTGCCAGCAGTTTACCGGGGCCGGGCAGTAATCAGCACCAGCATTTT. Residues: CASSLPGPGSNQHQHF.

This clonotype occurred many times. J is TRBJ1-2 and V is TRBV29-1; perhaps TRBD1 as D (6 bases). Looked up from germline, CDR1 is SQVTM and CDR2 is ANQGSEA. V was cut by 5 bases and J by 4 bases, with 26 bases left in between. CDR3 length: 17 amino acids. CDR3 in DNA: TGCAGCGTTTCCAGGGGTCTTGGGGGGGACTTAAGCTATGGCTACACCTTC. Protein sequence: CSVSRGLGGDLSYGYTF.